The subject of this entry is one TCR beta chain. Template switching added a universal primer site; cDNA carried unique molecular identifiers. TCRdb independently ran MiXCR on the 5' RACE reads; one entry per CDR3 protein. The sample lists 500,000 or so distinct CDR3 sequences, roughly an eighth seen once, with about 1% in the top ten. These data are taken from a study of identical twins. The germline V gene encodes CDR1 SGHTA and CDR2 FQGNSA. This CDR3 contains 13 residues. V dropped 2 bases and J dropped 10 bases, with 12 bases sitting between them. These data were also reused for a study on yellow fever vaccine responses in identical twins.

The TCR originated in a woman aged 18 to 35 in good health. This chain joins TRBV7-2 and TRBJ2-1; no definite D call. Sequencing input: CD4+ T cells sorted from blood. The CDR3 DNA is TGTGCCAGCAGCTTATATCGGGTCAACGAGCAGTTCTTC. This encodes CASSLYRVNEQFF.